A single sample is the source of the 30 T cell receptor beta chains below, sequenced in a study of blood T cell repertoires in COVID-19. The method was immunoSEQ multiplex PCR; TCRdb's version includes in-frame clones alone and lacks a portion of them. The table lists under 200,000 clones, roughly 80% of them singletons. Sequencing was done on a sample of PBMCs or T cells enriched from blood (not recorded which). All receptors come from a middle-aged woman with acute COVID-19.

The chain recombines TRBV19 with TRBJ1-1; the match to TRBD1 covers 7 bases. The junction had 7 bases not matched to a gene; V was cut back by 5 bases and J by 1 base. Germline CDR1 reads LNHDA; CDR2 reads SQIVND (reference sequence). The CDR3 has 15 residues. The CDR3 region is CASSFLRDRNTEAFF. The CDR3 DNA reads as TGTGCCAGTAGTTTCCTCCGGGACAGGAACACTGAAGCTTTCTTT. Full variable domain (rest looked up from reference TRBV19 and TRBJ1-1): DGGITQSPKYLFRKEGQNVTLSCEQNLNHDAMYWYRQDPGQGLRLIYYSQIVNDFQKGDIAEGYSVSREKKESFPLTVTSAQKNPTAFYLCASSFLRDRNTEAFFGQGTRLTVV.

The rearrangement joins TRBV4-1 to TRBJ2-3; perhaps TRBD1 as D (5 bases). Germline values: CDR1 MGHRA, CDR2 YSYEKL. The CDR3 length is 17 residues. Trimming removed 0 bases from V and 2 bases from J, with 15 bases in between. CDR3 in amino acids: CASSQDGSGRYTDTQYF. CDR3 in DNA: TGCGCCAGCAGCCAAGATGGGTCAGGGCGATACACAGATACGCAGTATTTT.

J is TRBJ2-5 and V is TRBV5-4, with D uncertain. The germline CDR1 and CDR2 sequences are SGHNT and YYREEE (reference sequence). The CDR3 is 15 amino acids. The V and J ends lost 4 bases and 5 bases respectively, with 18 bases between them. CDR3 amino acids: CASSPETPPPETQYF. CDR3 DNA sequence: TGTGCCAGCAGCCCCGAGACTCCGCCCCCGGAGACCCAGTACTTC.

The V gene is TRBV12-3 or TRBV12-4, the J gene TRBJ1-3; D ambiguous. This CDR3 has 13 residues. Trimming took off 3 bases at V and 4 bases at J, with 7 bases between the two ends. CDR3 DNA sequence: TGTGCCAGCAGTTTTGCGGGGGGAAACACCATATATTTT. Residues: CASSFAGGNTIYF.

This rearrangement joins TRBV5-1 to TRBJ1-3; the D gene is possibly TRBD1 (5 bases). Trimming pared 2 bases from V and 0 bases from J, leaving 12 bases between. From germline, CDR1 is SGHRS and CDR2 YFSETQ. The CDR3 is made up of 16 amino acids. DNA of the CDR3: TGCGCCAGCAGCTTAGGGACTGTCGACTCTGGAAACACCATATATTTT. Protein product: CASSLGTVDSGNTIYF.

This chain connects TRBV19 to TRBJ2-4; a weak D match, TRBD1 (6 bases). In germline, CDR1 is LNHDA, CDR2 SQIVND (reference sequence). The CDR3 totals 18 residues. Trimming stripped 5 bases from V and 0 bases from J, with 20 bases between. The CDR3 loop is CASSDDRSFPLAKNIQYF. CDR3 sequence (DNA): TGTGCCAGTAGTGACGACAGGTCCTTTCCACTAGCCAAAAACATTCAGTACTTC.

The CDR3 DNA sequence: TGTGCCTGGAACGGGCAGGGCGCAAACACCATATATTTT. Its protein product is CAWNGQGANTIYF. The chain couples TRBV30 to TRBJ1-3; perhaps TRBD1 as D (5 bases). Trimming removed 4 bases from V and 6 bases from J, with 13 bases in between. Germline V CDR1 and CDR2: GTSNPN, SVGIG (reference sequence). The CDR3 has 13 residues. The entire variable domain, with the rest obtained from reference TRBV30 and TRBJ1-3, is as follows: SQTIHQWPATLVQPVGSPLSLECTVEGTSNPNLYWYRQAAGRGLQLLFYSVGIGQISSEVPQNLSASRPQDRQFILSSKKLLLSDSGFYLCAWNGQGANTIYFGEGSWLTVV.

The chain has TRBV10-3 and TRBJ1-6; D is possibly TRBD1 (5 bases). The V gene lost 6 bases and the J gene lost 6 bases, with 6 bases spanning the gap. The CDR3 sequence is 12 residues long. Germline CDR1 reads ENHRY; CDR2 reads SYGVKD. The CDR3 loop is CAISDSNSPLHF. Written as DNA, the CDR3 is TGTGCCATCAGCGACAGTAATTCACCCCTCCACTTT.

The CDR3 DNA sequence: TGTGCCAGTAGTACAGCAGACAGGGTTGCGGCTTTCTTT. Amino acid sequence: CASSTADRVAAFF. The chain has TRBV19 and TRBJ1-1; 7 bases match TRBD1. With V trimmed by 4 bases and J by 11 bases, 10 bases remained unmatched. This CDR3 spans 13 amino acids. Germline V gene lookup returns CDR1 LNHDA and CDR2 SQIVND (reference sequence).

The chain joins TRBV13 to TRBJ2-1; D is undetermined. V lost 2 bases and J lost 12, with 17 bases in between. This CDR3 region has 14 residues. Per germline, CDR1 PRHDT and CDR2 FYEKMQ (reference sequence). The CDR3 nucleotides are TGTGCCAGCAGCTTAAAGGCGGCACATGAAGGGCAGTTCTTC. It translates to CASSLKAAHEGQFF.

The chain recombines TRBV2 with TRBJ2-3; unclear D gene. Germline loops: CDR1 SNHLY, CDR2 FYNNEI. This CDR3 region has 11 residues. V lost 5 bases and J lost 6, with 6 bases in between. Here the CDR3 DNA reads TGTGCCAGCAGTCTAGATGATACGCAGTATTTT. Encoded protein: CASSLDDTQYF.

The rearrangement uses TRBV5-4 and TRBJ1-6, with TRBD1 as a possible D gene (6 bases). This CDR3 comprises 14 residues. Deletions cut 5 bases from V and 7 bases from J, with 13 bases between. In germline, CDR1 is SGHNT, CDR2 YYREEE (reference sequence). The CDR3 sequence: CASSSAGTNSPLHF. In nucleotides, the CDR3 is TGTGCCAGCAGTTCAGCCGGGACAAATTCACCCCTCCACTTT.

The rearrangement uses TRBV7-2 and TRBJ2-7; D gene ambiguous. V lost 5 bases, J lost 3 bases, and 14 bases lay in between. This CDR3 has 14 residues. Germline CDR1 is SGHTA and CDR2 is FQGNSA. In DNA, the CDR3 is TGTGCCAGCAGCCGTGAAACCCCAGTCTACGAGCAGTACTTC. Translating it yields CASSRETPVYEQYF.

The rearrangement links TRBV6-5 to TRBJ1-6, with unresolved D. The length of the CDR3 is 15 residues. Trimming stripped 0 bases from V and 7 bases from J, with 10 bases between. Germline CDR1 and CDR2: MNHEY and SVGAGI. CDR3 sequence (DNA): TGTGCCAGCAGTTACTCCCGGCGGGTGAATTCACCCCTCCACTTT. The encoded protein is CASSYSRRVNSPLHF.

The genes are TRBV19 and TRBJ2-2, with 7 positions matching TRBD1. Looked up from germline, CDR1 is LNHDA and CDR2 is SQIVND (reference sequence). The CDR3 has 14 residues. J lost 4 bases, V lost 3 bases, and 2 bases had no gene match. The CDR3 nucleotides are TGTGCCAGTAGTATTACAGGGGCCACCGGGGAGCTGTTTTTT. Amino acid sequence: CASSITGATGELFF.

The CDR3 loop is CASSSIGQGHYEQYF. CDR3 sequence (DNA): TGTGCCAGCAGTTCGATTGGACAGGGACACTACGAGCAGTACTTC. The rearrangement joins TRBV3-1 (or the pseudogene TRBV3-2) to TRBJ2-7, with TRBD1 matching 8 bases. The CDR3 runs 15 residues. Trimming cost V 6 bases and J 3 bases; bases outside gene matches: 10. Germline V CDR1 and CDR2: LGHDT, YNNKEL (reference sequence).

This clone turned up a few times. The CDR3 DNA sequence: TGTGCCAGCAGCTTGTTCAAACTAGCGGGGAGCTCCTACGAGCAGTACTTC. Amino acids: CASSLFKLAGSSYEQYF. This rearrangement joins TRBV5-6 to TRBJ2-7, with 10 bases aligning to TRBD2. The CDR3 is made up of 17 amino acids. V shed 1 base and J 0 bases; nucleotides not matched to a gene: 7. Germline assignment: CDR1 SGHDT and CDR2 YYEEEE.

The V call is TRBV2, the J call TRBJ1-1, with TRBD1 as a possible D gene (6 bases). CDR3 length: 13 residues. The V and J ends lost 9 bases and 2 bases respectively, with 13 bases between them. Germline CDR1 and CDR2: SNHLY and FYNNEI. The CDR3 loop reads CASYRDHNTEAFF. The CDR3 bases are TGTGCCAGTTACAGGGACCATAACACTGAAGCTTTCTTT.

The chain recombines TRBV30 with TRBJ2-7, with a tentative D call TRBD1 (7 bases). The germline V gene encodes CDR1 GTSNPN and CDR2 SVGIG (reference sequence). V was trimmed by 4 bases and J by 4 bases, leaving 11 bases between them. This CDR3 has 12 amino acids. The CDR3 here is CAWTPGGYEQYF. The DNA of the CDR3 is TGTGCCTGGACTCCAGGGGGGTACGAGCAGTACTTC.

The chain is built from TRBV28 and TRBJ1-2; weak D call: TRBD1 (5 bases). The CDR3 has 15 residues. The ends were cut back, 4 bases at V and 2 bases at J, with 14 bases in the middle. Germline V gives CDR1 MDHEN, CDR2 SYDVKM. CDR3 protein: CASSSTQGSNYGYTF. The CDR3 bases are TGTGCCAGCAGTTCGACCCAGGGTTCCAACTATGGCTACACCTTC.

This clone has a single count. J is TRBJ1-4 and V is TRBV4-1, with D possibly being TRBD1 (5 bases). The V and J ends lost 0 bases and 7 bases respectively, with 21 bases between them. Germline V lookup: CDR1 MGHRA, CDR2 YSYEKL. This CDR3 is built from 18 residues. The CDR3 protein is CASSQESGGVSRREKLFF. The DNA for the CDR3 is TGCGCCAGCAGCCAAGAATCTGGAGGGGTTTCGAGACGTGAAAAACTGTTTTTT.

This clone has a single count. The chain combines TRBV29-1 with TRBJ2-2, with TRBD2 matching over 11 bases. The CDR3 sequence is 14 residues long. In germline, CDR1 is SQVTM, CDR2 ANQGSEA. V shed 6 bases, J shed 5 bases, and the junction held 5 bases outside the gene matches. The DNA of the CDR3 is TGCAGCGTGGAGAGACTAGCGGGAACCGGGGAGCTGTTTTTT. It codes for CSVERLAGTGELFF.

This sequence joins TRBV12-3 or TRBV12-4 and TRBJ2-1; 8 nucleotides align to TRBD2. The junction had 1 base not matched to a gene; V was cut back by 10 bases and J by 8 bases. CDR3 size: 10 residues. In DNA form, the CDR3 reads TGTGCCACGGGGGGGTATGAGCAGTTCTTC. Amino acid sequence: CATGGYEQFF.

CDR3 protein: CASSSLEAGGTGELFF. CDR3 DNA: TGTGCCAGCAGCTCCCTGGAGGCGGGAGGTACCGGGGAGCTGTTTTTT. The rearrangement links TRBV5-6 to TRBJ2-2; 8 nucleotides match TRBD2. The CDR3 loop spans 16 amino acids. The V gene's germline CDR1 is SGHDT and CDR2 YYEEEE. Trimming removed 3 bases from V and 5 bases from J; junction bases left unmatched: 9.

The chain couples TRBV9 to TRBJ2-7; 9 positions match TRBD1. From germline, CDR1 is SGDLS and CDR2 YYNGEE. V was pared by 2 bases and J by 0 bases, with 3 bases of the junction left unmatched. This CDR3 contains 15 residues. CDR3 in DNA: TGTGCCAGCAGCGTTGGGACAGGGAGCTCCTACGAGCAGTACTTC. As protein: CASSVGTGSSYEQYF.

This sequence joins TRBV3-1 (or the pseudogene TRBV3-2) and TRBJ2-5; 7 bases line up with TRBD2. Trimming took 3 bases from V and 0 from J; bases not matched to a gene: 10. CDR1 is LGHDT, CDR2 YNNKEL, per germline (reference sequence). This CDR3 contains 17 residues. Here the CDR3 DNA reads TGTGCCAGCAGCCACGGAAGGATTAGCGGGTACCAAGAGACCCAGTACTTC. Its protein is CASSHGRISGYQETQYF.

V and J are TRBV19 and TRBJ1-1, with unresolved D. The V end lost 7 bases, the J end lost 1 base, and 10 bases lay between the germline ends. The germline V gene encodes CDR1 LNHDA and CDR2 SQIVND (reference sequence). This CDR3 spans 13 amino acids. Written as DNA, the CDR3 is TGTGCCAGTATTAGTGTTTGGAACACTGAAGCTTTCTTT. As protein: CASISVWNTEAFF.

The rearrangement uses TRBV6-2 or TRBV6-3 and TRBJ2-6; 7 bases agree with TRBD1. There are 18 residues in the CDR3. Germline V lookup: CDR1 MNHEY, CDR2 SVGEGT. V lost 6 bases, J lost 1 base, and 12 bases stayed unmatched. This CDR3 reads CASSPTRQGSSGANVLTF. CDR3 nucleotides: TGTGCCAGCAGCCCTACTCGACAGGGAAGTTCTGGGGCCAACGTCCTGACTTTC.

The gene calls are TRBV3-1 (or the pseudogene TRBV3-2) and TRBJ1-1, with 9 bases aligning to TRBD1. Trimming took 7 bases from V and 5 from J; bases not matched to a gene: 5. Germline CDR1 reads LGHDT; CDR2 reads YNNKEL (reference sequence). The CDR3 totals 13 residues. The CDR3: CASNRQGGTEAFF. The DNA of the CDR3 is TGTGCCAGCAACCGACAGGGGGGAACTGAAGCTTTCTTT.

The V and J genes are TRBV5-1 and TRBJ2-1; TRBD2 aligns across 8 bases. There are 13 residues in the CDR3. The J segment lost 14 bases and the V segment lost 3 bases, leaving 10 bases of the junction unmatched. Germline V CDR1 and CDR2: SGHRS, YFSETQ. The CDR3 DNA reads TGCGCCAGCAGCTCGGGACTAGAGGACACCGAGTTCTTC. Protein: CASSSGLEDTEFF.